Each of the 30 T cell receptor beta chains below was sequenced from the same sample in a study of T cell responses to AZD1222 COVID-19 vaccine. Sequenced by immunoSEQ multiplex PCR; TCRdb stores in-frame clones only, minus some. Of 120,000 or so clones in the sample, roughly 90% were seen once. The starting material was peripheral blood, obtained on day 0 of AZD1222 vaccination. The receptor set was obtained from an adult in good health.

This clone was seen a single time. In nucleotides, the CDR3 is TGCGCCAGCAGCCAGGAAAGGTTTTTCAATCAGCCCCAGCATTTT. This encodes CASSQERFFNQPQHF. The rearrangement uses TRBV4-1 and TRBJ1-5; no firm D call. Trimming pared 3 bases from V and 3 bases from J, leaving 12 bases between. Germline V gene sequence: CDR1 MGHRA, CDR2 YSYEKL. The CDR3 has 15 residues.

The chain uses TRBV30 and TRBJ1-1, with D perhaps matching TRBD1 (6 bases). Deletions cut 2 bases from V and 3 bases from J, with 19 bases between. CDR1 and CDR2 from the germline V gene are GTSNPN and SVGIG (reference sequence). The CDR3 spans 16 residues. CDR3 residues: CAWSPRGGRVYTEAFF. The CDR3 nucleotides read TGTGCCTGGAGTCCACGGGGGGGGCGGGTATACACTGAAGCTTTCTTT.

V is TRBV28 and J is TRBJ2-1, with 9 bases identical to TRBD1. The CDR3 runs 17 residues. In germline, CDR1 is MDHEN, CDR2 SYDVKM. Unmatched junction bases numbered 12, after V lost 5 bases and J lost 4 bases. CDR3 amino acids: CASSGAIGTGRYNEQFF. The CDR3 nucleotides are TGTGCCAGCAGTGGGGCCATCGGGACAGGGCGTTACAATGAGCAGTTCTTC.

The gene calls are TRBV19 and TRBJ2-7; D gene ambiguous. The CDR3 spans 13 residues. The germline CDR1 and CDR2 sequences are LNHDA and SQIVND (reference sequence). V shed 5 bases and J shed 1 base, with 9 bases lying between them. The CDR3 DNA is TGTGCCAGTAGTTTTGGGCTTTCCTACGAGCAGTACTTC. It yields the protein CASSFGLSYEQYF.

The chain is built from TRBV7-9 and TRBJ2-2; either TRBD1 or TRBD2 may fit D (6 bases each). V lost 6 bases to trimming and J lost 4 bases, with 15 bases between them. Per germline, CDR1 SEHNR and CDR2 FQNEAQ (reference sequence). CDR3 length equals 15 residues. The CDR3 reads CASRLRGASTGELFF. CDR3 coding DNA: TGTGCCAGCAGGCTAAGGGGGGCGAGCACCGGGGAGCTGTTTTTT.

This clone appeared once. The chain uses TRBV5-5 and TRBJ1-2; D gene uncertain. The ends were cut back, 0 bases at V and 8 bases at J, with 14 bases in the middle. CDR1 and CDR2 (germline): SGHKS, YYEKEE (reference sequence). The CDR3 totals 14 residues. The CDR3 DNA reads TGTGCCAGCAGCTTGGGGTTCGCCCCGGGGGGCTACACCTTC. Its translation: CASSLGFAPGGYTF.

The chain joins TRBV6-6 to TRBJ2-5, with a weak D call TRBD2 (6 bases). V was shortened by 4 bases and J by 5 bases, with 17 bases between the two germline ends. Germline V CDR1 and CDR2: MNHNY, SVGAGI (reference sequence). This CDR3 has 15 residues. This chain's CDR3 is CASSSPGRAEETQYF. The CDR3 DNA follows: TGTGCCAGCAGTTCACCCGGGAGAGCCGAGGAGACCCAGTACTTC.

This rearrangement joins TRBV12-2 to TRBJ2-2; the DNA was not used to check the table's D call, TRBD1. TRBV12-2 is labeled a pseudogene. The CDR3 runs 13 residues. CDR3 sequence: CASHTPLIGELFF. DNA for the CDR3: TGTGCAAGTCACACCCCGCTTATCGGGGAGCTGTTTTTT.

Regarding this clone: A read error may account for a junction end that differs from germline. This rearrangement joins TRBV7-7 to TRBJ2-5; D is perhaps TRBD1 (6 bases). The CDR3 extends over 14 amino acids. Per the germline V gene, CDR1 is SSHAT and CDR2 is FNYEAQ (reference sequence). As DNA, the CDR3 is TGTGCTAGCAGCTTCGGGACACGGAGAGAGACCCAGTACTTC. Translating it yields CASSFGTRRETQYF.

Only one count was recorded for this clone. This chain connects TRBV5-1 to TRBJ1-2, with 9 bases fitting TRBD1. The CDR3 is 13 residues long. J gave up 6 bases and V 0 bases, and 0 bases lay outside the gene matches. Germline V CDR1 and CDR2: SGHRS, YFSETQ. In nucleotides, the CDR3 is TGCGCCAGCAGCTTGGGGACAGGGGATGGCTACACCTTC. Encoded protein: CASSLGTGDGYTF.

DNA of the CDR3: TGTGCCAGCAGCTTACCGGGAGTAGCCTACGAGCAGTACTTC. It encodes CASSLPGVAYEQYF. V gene TRBV13 combines with J gene TRBJ2-7; D might be TRBD2 (6 bases). Germline V CDR1 and CDR2: PRHDT, FYEKMQ (reference sequence). The ends were cut back, 2 bases at V and 2 bases at J, with 10 bases in the middle. The length of the CDR3 is 14 residues.

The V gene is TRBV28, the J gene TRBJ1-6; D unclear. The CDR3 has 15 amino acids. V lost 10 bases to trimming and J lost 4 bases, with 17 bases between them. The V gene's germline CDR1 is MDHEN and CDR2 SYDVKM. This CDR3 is CATLGSVGYNSPLHF. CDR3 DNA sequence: TGTGCCACGCTAGGGAGCGTGGGTTATAATTCACCCCTCCACTTT.

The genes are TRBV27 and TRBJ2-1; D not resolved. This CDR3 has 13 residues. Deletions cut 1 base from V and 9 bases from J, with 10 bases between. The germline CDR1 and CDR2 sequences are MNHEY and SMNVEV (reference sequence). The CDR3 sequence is CASSLLSRPEQFF. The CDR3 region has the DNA TGTGCCAGCAGTTTATTATCGCGACCTGAGCAGTTCTTC.

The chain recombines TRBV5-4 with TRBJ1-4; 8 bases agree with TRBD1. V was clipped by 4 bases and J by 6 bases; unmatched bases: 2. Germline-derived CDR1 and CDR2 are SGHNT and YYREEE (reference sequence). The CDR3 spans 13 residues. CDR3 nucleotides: TGTGCCAGCAGCCCGACAGGGGATGAAAAACTGTTTTTT. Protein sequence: CASSPTGDEKLFF.

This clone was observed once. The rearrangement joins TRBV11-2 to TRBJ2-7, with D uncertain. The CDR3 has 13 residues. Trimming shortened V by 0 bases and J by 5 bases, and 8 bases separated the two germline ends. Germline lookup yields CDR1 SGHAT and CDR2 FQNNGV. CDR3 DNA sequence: TGTGCCAGCAGCTTAGAGCGTCTAAACGAGCAGTACTTC. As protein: CASSLERLNEQYF.

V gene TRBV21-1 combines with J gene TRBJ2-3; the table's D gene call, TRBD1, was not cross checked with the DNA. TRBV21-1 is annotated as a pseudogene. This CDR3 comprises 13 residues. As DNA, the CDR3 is TGTGCCAGCAGCAGGGCTAGCACAGATACGCAGTATTTT. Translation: CASSRASTDTQYF.

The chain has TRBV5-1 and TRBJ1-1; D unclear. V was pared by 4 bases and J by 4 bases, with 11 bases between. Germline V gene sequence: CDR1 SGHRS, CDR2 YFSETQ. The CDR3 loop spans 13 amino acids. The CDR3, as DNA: TGCGCCAGCAGCCCGTTAAGTAGCACTGAAGCTTTCTTT. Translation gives CASSPLSSTEAFF.

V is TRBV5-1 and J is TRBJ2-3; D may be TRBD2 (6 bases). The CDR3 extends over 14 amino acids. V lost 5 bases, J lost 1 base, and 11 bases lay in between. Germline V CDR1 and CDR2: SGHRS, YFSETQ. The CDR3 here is CASSGGVGTDTQYF. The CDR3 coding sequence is TGCGCCAGCAGTGGAGGGGTGGGCACAGATACGCAGTATTTT.

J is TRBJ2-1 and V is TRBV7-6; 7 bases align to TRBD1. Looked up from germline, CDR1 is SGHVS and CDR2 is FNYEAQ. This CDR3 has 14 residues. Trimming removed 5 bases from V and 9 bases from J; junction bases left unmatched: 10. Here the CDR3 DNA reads TGTGCCAGCAGCCCCCCAGGGTGGGACAGTGAGCAGTTCTTC. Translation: CASSPPGWDSEQFF. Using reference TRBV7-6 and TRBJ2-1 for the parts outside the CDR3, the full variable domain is GAGVSQSPRYKVTKRGQDVALRCDPISGHVSLYWYRQALGQGPEFLTYFNYEAQQDKSGLPNDRFSAERPEGSISTLTIQRTEQRDSAMYRCASSPPGWDSEQFFGPGTRLTVL.

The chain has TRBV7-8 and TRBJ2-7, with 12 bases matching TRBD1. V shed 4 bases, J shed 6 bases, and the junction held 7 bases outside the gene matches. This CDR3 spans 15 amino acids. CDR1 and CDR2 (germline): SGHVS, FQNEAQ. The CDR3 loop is CASSYGTGGFPEQYF. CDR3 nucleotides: TGTGCCAGCAGCTACGGGACAGGGGGCTTTCCCGAGCAGTACTTC.

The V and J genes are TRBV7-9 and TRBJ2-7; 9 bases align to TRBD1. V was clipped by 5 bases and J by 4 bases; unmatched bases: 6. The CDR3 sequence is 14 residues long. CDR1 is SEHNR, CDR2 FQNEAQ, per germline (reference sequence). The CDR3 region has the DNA TGTGCCAGCAGCCAACCGGGACAGGGATACGAGCAGTACTTC. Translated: CASSQPGQGYEQYF.

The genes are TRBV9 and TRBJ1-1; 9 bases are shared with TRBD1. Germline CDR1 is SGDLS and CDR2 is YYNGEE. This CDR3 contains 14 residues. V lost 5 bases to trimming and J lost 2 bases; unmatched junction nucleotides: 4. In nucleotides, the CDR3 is TGTGCCAGCAGTGCGGACAGGGGCAACACTGAAGCTTTCTTT. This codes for CASSADRGNTEAFF.

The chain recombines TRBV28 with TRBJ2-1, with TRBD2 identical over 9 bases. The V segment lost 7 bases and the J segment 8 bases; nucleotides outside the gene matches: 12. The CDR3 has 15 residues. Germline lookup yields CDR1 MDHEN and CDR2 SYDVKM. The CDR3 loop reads CASILQTSGLHEQFF. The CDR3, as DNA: TGTGCCAGCATACTACAGACTAGCGGACTTCATGAGCAGTTCTTC.

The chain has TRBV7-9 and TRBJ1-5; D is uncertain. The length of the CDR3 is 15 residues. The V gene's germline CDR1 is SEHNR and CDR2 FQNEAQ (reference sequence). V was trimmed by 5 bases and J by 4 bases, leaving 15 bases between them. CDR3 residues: CASSPPGGRNQPQHF. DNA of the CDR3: TGTGCCAGCAGCCCCCCAGGCGGAAGAAATCAGCCCCAGCATTTT.

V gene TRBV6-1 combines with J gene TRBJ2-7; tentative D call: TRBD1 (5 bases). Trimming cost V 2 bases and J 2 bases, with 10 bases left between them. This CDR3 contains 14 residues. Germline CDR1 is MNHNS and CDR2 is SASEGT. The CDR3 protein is CASSEMGLTYEQYF. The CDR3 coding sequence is TGTGCCAGCAGTGAAATGGGGCTAACCTACGAGCAGTACTTC.

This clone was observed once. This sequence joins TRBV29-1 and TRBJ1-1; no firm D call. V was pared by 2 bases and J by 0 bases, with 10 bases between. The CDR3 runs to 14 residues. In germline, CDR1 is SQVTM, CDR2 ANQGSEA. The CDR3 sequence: CSVERQVMNTEAFF. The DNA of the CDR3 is TGCAGCGTTGAACGCCAGGTAATGAACACTGAAGCTTTCTTT.

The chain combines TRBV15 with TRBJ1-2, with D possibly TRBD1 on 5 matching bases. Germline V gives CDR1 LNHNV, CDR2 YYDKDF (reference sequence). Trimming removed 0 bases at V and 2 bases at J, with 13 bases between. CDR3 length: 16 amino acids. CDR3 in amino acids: CATSRDKGWTNYGYTF. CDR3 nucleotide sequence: TGTGCCACCAGCAGAGACAAGGGGTGGACCAACTATGGCTACACCTTC.

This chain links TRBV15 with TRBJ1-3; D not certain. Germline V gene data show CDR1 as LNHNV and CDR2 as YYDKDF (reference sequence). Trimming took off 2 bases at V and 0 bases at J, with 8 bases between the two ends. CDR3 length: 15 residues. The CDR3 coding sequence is TGTGCCACCAGCAGACCGGTGAACTCTGGAAACACCATATATTTT. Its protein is CATSRPVNSGNTIYF.

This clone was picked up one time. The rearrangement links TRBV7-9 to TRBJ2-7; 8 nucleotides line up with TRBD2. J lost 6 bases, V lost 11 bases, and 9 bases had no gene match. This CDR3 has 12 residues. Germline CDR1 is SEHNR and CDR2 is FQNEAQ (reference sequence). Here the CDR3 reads CAGGTREGEQYF. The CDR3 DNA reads TGTGCCGGAGGGACTAGAGAAGGCGAGCAGTACTTC.

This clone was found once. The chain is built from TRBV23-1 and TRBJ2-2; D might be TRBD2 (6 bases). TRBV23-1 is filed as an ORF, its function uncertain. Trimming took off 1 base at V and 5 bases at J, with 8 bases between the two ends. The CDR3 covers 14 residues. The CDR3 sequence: CASSQWRGTGELFF. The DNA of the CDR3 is TGCGCCAGCAGTCAATGGCGGGGTACCGGGGAGCTGTTTTTT.